Below are 21 T cell receptor beta chains sequenced from a single sample in a study of T cells expressing NK-cell markers. TCRdb reworked the 5' RACE reads into one entry per CDR3 protein, no DNA. The sample totals about 110,000 distinct CDR3 sequences. The sequencing sample was made of blood T cells: a sorted CD56 or NKG2C T cell subset, CD4+ or CD8+ T cells, or bulk PBMC T cells (not recorded which). Receptors were obtained from a woman aged 18-70 years in good health.

V gene TRBV11-2 combines with J gene TRBJ2-3; TCRdb reports TRBD2, a call that lacks DNA to check it against. CDR3 size: 15 residues. From germline, CDR1 is SGHAT and CDR2 FQNNGV. CDR3 protein: CASSLGWPRTDTQYF.

The chain links TRBV24-1 to TRBJ1-1; TCRdb proposes TRBD1, but this gene call is untestable without DNA. The CDR3 spans 13 residues. The V gene's germline CDR1 is KGHDR and CDR2 SFDVKD. The CDR3 reads CATSDPPSGAAFF.

The chain has TRBV19 and TRBJ2-1; TCRdb reports TRBD1, a call that lacks DNA to check it against. Germline assignment: CDR1 LNHDA and CDR2 SQIVND (reference sequence). The CDR3 runs 17 residues. The CDR3 loop reads CASSIDGGRSSYNEQFF. The full variable domain, rest sourced from reference TRBV19 and TRBJ2-1, is DGGITQSPKYLFRKEGQNVTLSCEQNLNHDAMYWYRQDPGQGLRLIYYSQIVNDFQKGDIAEGYSVSREKKESFPLTVTSAQKNPTAFYLCASSIDGGRSSYNEQFFGPGTRLTVL.

The chain uses TRBV12-3 or TRBV12-4 and TRBJ2-3. The CDR3 spans 13 residues. Here the CDR3 reads CASSQTLTDTQYF.

The V gene is TRBV4-2, the J gene TRBJ2-7; checking the TCRdb D call of TRBD2 is not possible without DNA. The CDR3 consists of 14 residues. CDR1 is LGHNA and CDR2 is YNFKEQ in the germline V gene. CDR3 loop: CASSQGLVTYEQYF.

The chain links TRBV11-1 to TRBJ2-1; absent DNA, TCRdb's TRBD2 call cannot be checked. This CDR3 comprises 16 residues. Germline CDR1 and CDR2: SGHAT and FQDESV (reference sequence). CDR3 in amino acids: CASSPKGPSSYNEQFF.

V usage is TRBV6-2 or TRBV6-3 and J usage is TRBJ2-7; TCRdb indicates TRBD1, and absent DNA this call remains unverified. The CDR3 has 15 amino acids. CDR1 is MNHEY and CDR2 is SVGEGT in the germline V gene. CDR3 sequence: CASSLSGTLTYEQYF.

V gene TRBV5-6 combines with J gene TRBJ2-5; TCRdb returns TRBD1, unconfirmable since there is no DNA. The V gene's germline CDR1 is SGHDT and CDR2 YYEEEE. The CDR3 length is 17 residues. The CDR3 is CASSSEPLGAAQETQYF.

CDR3 loop: CASSQVLWTDTQYF. The chain combines TRBV3-1 with TRBJ2-3. Per germline, CDR1 LGHDT and CDR2 YNNKEL (reference sequence). The CDR3 loop spans 14 amino acids.

V usage is TRBV4-3 and J usage is TRBJ2-3. Germline lookup yields CDR1 LGHNA and CDR2 YSLEER. This CDR3 region has 13 residues. The CDR3 loop is CASSQSGVDTQYF.

The chain uses TRBV7-8 and TRBJ2-7; absent DNA, TCRdb's TRBD2 call cannot be checked. This CDR3 is 14 amino acids long. Germline assignment: CDR1 SGHVS and CDR2 FQNEAQ. CDR3 sequence: CASSSETISYEQYF.

The chain couples TRBV4-3 to TRBJ2-2; TCRdb reports TRBD2, a call that lacks DNA to check it against. The germline gives CDR1 LGHNA, CDR2 YSLEER. The CDR3 extends over 17 amino acids. The CDR3 loop is CASSPPPASGFTGELFF.

The chain employs TRBV20-1 and TRBJ2-2; without DNA, the TCRdb call of TRBD1 cannot be checked. This CDR3 contains 15 residues. CDR1 is DFQATT, CDR2 SNEGSKA, per germline (reference sequence). CDR3 sequence reads: CSARETGVDTGELFF.

CDR3: CASSPRGGQPQHF. V is TRBV27 and J is TRBJ1-5; absent DNA, TCRdb's TRBD1 call cannot be checked. CDR1 is MNHEY, CDR2 SMNVEV, per germline (reference sequence). CDR3 length equals 13 residues.

V usage is TRBV28 and J usage is TRBJ1-5. Germline CDR1 reads MDHEN; CDR2 reads SYDVKM. The CDR3 consists of 19 residues. CDR3 residues: CASSAPGSRRGYSNQPQHF.

The V gene is TRBV2, the J gene TRBJ1-3; TCRdb returns TRBD1, unconfirmable since there is no DNA. The CDR3 has 12 residues. Germline V CDR1 and CDR2: SNHLY, FYNNEI. The CDR3 protein is CASRGDRNTIYF. Variable domain in full (rest from reference TRBV2 and TRBJ1-3): EPEVTQTPSHQVTQMGQEVILRCVPISNHLYFYWYRQILGQKVEFLVSFYNNEISEKSEIFDDQFSVERPDGSNFTLKIRSTKLEDSAMYFCASRGDRNTIYFGEGSWLTVV.

The chain uses TRBV20-1 and TRBJ2-4; the TCRdb D gene call, TRBD1, has no DNA to confirm it. The CDR3 is 15 amino acids. CDR1 is DFQATT and CDR2 is SNEGSKA in the germline V gene (reference sequence). CDR3: CSASRSPLAKNIQYF.

This rearrangement joins TRBV19 to TRBJ2-2; lacking DNA, the TRBD2 call made by TCRdb goes unchecked. From germline, CDR1 is LNHDA and CDR2 SQIVND (reference sequence). The CDR3 spans 15 residues. CDR3: CASSMGTRGTGELFF.

The chain is built from TRBV12-3 or TRBV12-4 and TRBJ2-1; TCRdb returns TRBD1, unconfirmable since there is no DNA. The CDR3 is made up of 18 amino acids. The CDR3 is CASSFGQGARGSYNEQFF.

The rearrangement joins TRBV20-1 to TRBJ2-3; the D gene TCRdb calls, TRBD2, cannot be checked with no DNA. CDR1 DFQATT and CDR2 SNEGSKA come from the germline V gene (reference sequence). This CDR3 spans 19 amino acids. The CDR3 here is CSARDRRTSGTFRTDTQYF.

The chain combines TRBV20-1 with TRBJ2-7; as DNA is missing, the TRBD1 call by TCRdb cannot be tested. The CDR3 has 14 residues. Germline CDR1 DFQATT, CDR2 SNEGSKA (reference sequence). CDR3 in amino acids: CSAISREKTYEQYF.